This passage covers 19 T cell receptor beta chains from one sample sequenced in a study of blood T cells in healthy people across ages. Next came a second PCR, run for about 7 to 11 cycles, which used a sample-barcoded 5' primer along with a J-beta primer mix. MiXCR, run by TCRdb on the 5' RACE reads, gives a single entry per CDR3 protein. The sample consists of around 1.1 million distinct CDR3 sequences, roughly two fifths of them appearing once. Source material: blood. These receptors were obtained from a man aged 18 to 29 in good health.

CDR3 nucleotides: TGTGCCAGCAGCTTGGATTTATTATCGGACCGCACTAACTATGGCTACACCTTC. The encoded protein is CASSLDLLSDRTNYGYTF. The chain has TRBV5-5 and TRBJ1-2; D gene ambiguous. This CDR3 has 18 amino acids. The germline V gene encodes CDR1 SGHKS and CDR2 YYEKEE (reference sequence). V was shortened by 0 bases and J by 0 bases, with 18 bases between the two germline ends.

V and J are TRBV18 and TRBJ1-4; D gene unclear. V was clipped by 5 bases and J by 8 bases, with 9 bases between them. The CDR3 extends over 12 amino acids. The germline CDR1 and CDR2 sequences are KGHSH and LQKENI. The CDR3 loop reads CASSAVDEKLFF. In DNA, the CDR3 is TGTGCCAGCTCAGCCGTTGACGAAAAACTGTTTTTT. The whole variable domain, remainder taken from reference TRBV18 and TRBJ1-4, is NAGVMQNPRHLVRRRGQEARLRCSPMKGHSHVYWYRQLPEEGLKFMVYLQKENIIDESGMPKERFSAEFPKEGPSILRIQQVVRGDSAAYFCASSAVDEKLFFGSGTQLSVL.

This clonotype has just a few counts. The genes are TRBV6-2 or TRBV6-3 and TRBJ2-4; 8 nucleotides match TRBD1. CDR3 size: 16 residues. With V trimmed by 6 bases and J by 0 bases, 7 bases remained unmatched. CDR1 is MNHEY and CDR2 is SVGEGT in the germline V gene. CDR3 sequence: CASSPGQELAKNIQYF. The CDR3 region has the DNA TGTGCCAGCAGCCCGGGACAGGAGCTAGCCAAAAACATTCAGTACTTC.

V is TRBV7-2 and J is TRBJ2-3; no definite D call. V was shortened by 1 base and J by 5 bases, with 16 bases between the two germline ends. The germline gives CDR1 SGHTA, CDR2 FQGNSA. This CDR3 region has 16 residues. CDR3 sequence (DNA): TGTGCCAGCAGCTTAGGGATCGGCCCCACCCAAGATACGCAGTATTTT. Translating it yields CASSLGIGPTQDTQYF.

This chain joins TRBV30 and TRBJ1-2; D is uncertain. The CDR3 has 16 amino acids. The ends were cut back, 1 base at V and 3 bases at J, with 18 bases in the middle. In germline, CDR1 is GTSNPN, CDR2 SVGIG (reference sequence). The CDR3 nucleotides are TGTGCCTGGAGTGCTCTTGACTCACGGGCAGACTATGGCTACACCTTC. Amino acids: CAWSALDSRADYGYTF.

This clonotype was seen a handful of times. The chain couples TRBV29-1 to TRBJ1-1; no reliable D call. Germline CDR1 reads SQVTM; CDR2 reads ANQGSEA. Trimming pared 1 base from V and 1 base from J, leaving 10 bases between. The CDR3 is 14 amino acids. CDR3 protein: CSVEVAEQNTEAFF. In nucleotides, the CDR3 is TGCAGCGTTGAAGTGGCGGAGCAGAACACTGAAGCTTTCTTT. Drawing the rest from reference TRBV29-1 and TRBJ1-1, the complete variable domain is SAVISQKPSRDICQRGTSLTIQCQVDSQVTMMFWYRQQPGQSLTLIATANQGSEATYESGFVIDKFPISRPNLTFSTLTVSNMSPEDSSIYLCSVEVAEQNTEAFFGQGTRLTVV.

This clonotype occurred a few times. This chain uses TRBV5-1 with TRBJ1-2; 7 bases align to TRBD1. The germline V gene encodes CDR1 SGHRS and CDR2 YFSETQ. The CDR3 length is 14 residues. The V gene end was trimmed by 0 bases and the J gene end by 6 bases; junction bases not matched to a gene: 5. CDR3 bases: TGCGCCAGCAGCTTGGGAGGGGGCGAGGATGGCTACACCTTC. Its translation is CASSLGGGEDGYTF.

Only a few counts were recorded for this clonotype. The V and J genes are TRBV7-8 and TRBJ2-5; D uncertain. CDR3 size: 16 residues. Germline values: CDR1 SGHVS, CDR2 FQNEAQ. V shed 4 bases and J shed 1 base, with 16 bases lying between them. This CDR3 is CASSSKRWQSQETQYF. DNA for the CDR3: TGTGCCAGCAGCTCAAAAAGGTGGCAGTCCCAAGAGACCCAGTACTTC. The full variable domain, with the rest looked up from reference TRBV7-8 and TRBJ2-5, is GAGVSQSPRYKVAKRGQDVALRCDPISGHVSLFWYQQALGQGPEFLTYFQNEAQLDKSGLPSDRFFAERPEGSVSTLKIQRTQQEDSAVYLCASSSKRWQSQETQYFGPGTRLLVL.

This chain connects TRBV4-2 to TRBJ1-1, with 7 positions matching TRBD1. This CDR3 has 17 amino acids. The trim removed 4 bases at V and 0 bases at J, leaving 11 bases unmatched. CDR1 LGHNA and CDR2 YNFKEQ come from the germline V gene. This CDR3 is CASSPRGGATMNTEAFF. The DNA for the CDR3 is TGTGCCAGCAGCCCCAGGGGGGGGGCCACTATGAACACTGAAGCTTTCTTT.

The V gene is TRBV2, the J gene TRBJ2-7; the D is unclear. The CDR3 contains 12 residues. V was trimmed by 7 bases and J by 0 bases, leaving 7 bases between them. Germline CDR1 SNHLY, CDR2 FYNNEI. CDR3 sequence (DNA): TGTGCCAGCAAGGCGATCTCCTACGAGCAGTACTTC. Amino acid sequence: CASKAISYEQYF. Based on the CDR3 plus reference TRBV2 and TRBJ2-7, the full variable domain is EPEVTQTPSHQVTQMGQEVILRCVPISNHLYFYWYRQILGQKVEFLVSFYNNEISEKSEIFDDQFSVERPDGSNFTLKIRSTKLEDSAMYFCASKAISYEQYFGPGTRLTVT.

This clonotype was found a few times. The V gene is TRBV5-5, the J gene TRBJ2-1; D is perhaps TRBD1 (6 bases). Trimming cost V 4 bases and J 0 bases, with 14 bases left between them. Germline loops: CDR1 SGHKS, CDR2 YYEKEE (reference sequence). CDR3 length: 16 residues. This CDR3 is CASSPTGPSSYNEQFF. For the CDR3, the DNA is TGTGCCAGCAGCCCGACAGGTCCAAGCTCCTACAATGAGCAGTTCTTC.

This clonotype was seen a single time. A much larger clone lies one base from this, so it may be a read error. The chain couples TRBV12-3 or TRBV12-4 to TRBJ1-1; 9 nucleotides line up with TRBD1. J lost 3 bases, V lost 8 bases, and 4 bases had no gene match. The CDR3 is made up of 13 amino acids. The CDR3 loop is CASRNRGHTEAFF. CDR3 DNA: TGTGCCAGCCGCAACAGGGGGCACACTGAAGCTTTCTTT.

This clonotype showed up just a few times. The genes are TRBV6-4 and TRBJ2-3; D may be TRBD1 (6 bases). The germline V gene has CDR1 MRHNA and CDR2 SNTAGT. The V end lost 5 bases, the J end lost 3 bases, and 18 bases lay between the germline ends. The CDR3 totals 16 residues. CDR3 sequence: CASSLAGAGGTDTQYF. In nucleotides, the CDR3 is TGTGCCAGCAGTCTGGCAGGGGCAGGCGGAACAGATACGCAGTATTTT.

This clonotype appeared a few times. The CDR3 region is CASSSQRGVNTEAFF. Written as DNA, the CDR3 is TGTGCCAGCAGCTCCCAAAGGGGCGTGAACACTGAAGCTTTCTTT. The V gene is TRBV13, the J gene TRBJ1-1; possibly TRBD1 for D (5 bases). The CDR3 is made up of 15 amino acids. Germline-derived CDR1 and CDR2 are PRHDT and FYEKMQ (reference sequence). Trimming removed 4 bases at V and 0 bases at J, with 12 bases between.

The rearrangement uses TRBV7-9 and TRBJ2-5, with TRBD1 as a possible D gene (6 bases). Trimming stripped 4 bases from V and 3 bases from J, with 18 bases between. The CDR3 runs 16 residues. Germline loops: CDR1 SEHNR, CDR2 FQNEAQ (reference sequence). The CDR3 loop is CASSSQSGHLKETQYF. The DNA for the CDR3 is TGTGCCAGCAGCTCCCAGTCGGGACATCTTAAAGAGACCCAGTACTTC.

This chain uses TRBV27 with TRBJ2-3; D is perhaps TRBD2 (6 bases). This CDR3 has 20 residues. The V and J ends lost 4 bases and 1 base respectively, with 27 bases between them. Germline CDR1 and CDR2: MNHEY and SMNVEV (reference sequence). CDR3 sequence reads: CASSSRPFRVPGEGTDTQYF. In DNA, the CDR3 is TGTGCCAGCAGTTCGCGGCCTTTTCGCGTTCCCGGGGAGGGCACAGATACGCAGTATTTT.

The genes are TRBV11-2 and TRBJ1-4, with 8 bases identical to TRBD1. The V gene end was trimmed by 5 bases and the J gene end by 4 bases; junction bases not matched to a gene: 6. Germline CDR1 reads SGHAT; CDR2 reads FQNNGV. The CDR3 is 15 amino acids. CDR3 in amino acids: CASSTRQGLNEKLFF. DNA for the CDR3: TGTGCCAGCAGCACCCGACAGGGGCTTAATGAAAAACTGTTTTTT.

The rearrangement joins TRBV6-5 to TRBJ1-6; D unclear. V gave up 7 bases and J gave up 0 bases, with 13 bases separating them. CDR1 and CDR2 (germline): MNHEY, SVGAGI. The CDR3 is 16 amino acids. Written as DNA, the CDR3 is TGTGCCAGCACCCCCTCCGGTAGCTCCTATAATTCACCCCTCCACTTT. This encodes CASTPSGSSYNSPLHF.

On this clonotype: Sequence at one end of the junction differs from germline and may be a read error. The chain is built from TRBV6-2 or TRBV6-3 and TRBJ1-1, with TRBD1 identical over 10 bases. Germline-derived CDR1 and CDR2 are MNHEY and SVGEGT. This CDR3 contains 17 residues. Here the CDR3 DNA reads TGTGCCAGCAGGGGGACAGGGGTCGCATCCTTGGGCACTGGAGCTTTCTTT. Translation gives CASRGTGVASLGTGAFF.